This TCR beta chain stems from a study of Graves' ophthalmopathy and Graves' hyperthyroidism. Broader study findings: The model flagged ophthalmopathy progression at 65% to 71% sensitivity and 72.22% specificity.

After removal of 4 bases from V and 5 bases from J, the junction contained 6 bases not matched to a gene. Germline V lookup: CDR1 MNHNS, CDR2 SASEGT. CDR3 length: 14 amino acids. Exclusion covered patients with other autoimmune diseases or uncontrolled infections (as well as pregnancy or lactation). The authors isolated PBMCs from approximately 10 ml of fresh peripheral blood. Beta-chain TCR CDR3 regions were amplified from RNA transcripts. Second-round multiplex PCR came after first-round RT-PCR with HTBI primers. TCRdb ran MiXCR on the multiplex PCR reads and lists one entry per CDR3 protein. Among under 250,000 distinct CDR3 sequences listed, approximately 21% were seen once. To note about this clonotype: Its antigen is not known.

The rearrangement links TRBV6-1 to TRBJ1-2; 8 nucleotides agree with TRBD1. The clonotype comes from a woman between 50 and 59 years old with Graves' ophthalmopathy. Material: peripheral blood. CDR3 residues: CASSVRTGTYGYTF. DNA for the CDR3: TGTGCCAGCAGTGTCCGGACAGGGACATATGGCTACACCTTC.